The 8 T cell receptor beta chains in this list originate from one sample, sequenced in a study of vaccination effects on CD4 cells after COVID-19. On roughly day 9 of culture, CD4+ T cells were separated out. The cohort was immunized with two doses of either the BNT162b2 or mRNA-1273 vaccine. TCRdb's copy holds only in-frame clones and misses some; the assay was immunoSEQ multiplex PCR. The data contain 30,000 or so clones, 74% of them singletons. Antigens for these TCRs are unknown. The sequencing used CD4+ T cells from PBMCs cultured without peptide, collected after COVID-19 vaccination. These receptors were collected from a human donor who received a COVID-19 vaccine.

The chain joins TRBV30 to TRBJ2-7, with D perhaps TRBD2 (6 bases). The CDR3 is 13 amino acids. Per the germline V gene, CDR1 is GTSNPN and CDR2 is SVGIG (reference sequence). The germline V and J ends were trimmed by 2 bases and 7 bases, with 15 bases remaining between them. For the CDR3, the DNA is TGTGCCTGGAGTCCTACGGGTCGGGGGGAGCAGTACTTC. Protein: CAWSPTGRGEQYF. Together with reference TRBV30 and TRBJ2-7, the CDR3 gives the full variable domain: SQTIHQWPATLVQPVGSPLSLECTVEGTSNPNLYWYRQAAGRGLQLLFYSVGIGQISSEVPQNLSASRPQDRQFILSSKKLLLSDSGFYLCAWSPTGRGEQYFGPGTRLTVT.

The chain carries TRBV3-1 (or the pseudogene TRBV3-2) and TRBJ2-1; D possibly matches TRBD1 or TRBD2 (6 bases each). CDR3 length equals 16 residues. Germline V gives CDR1 LGHDT, CDR2 YNNKEL (reference sequence). V was clipped by 1 base and J by 8 bases, with 18 bases between them. CDR3: CASSQGGERRGDEQFF. In nucleotides, the CDR3 is TGTGCCAGCAGCCAAGGGGGCGAGCGGAGGGGGGATGAGCAGTTCTTC.

The V and J genes are TRBV15 and TRBJ2-1, with 13 positions matching TRBD2. V lost 2 bases, J lost 7 bases, and 5 bases stayed unmatched. This CDR3 comprises 16 residues. Per the germline V gene, CDR1 is LNHNV and CDR2 is YYDKDF (reference sequence). CDR3 sequence: CATSRSRTSGGNEQFF. DNA for the CDR3: TGTGCCACCAGCAGATCCAGGACTAGCGGGGGTAATGAGCAGTTCTTC.

The chain recombines TRBV5-1 with TRBJ2-1, with TRBD2 matching over 11 bases. Germline CDR1 reads SGHRS; CDR2 reads YFSETQ. V lost 0 bases and J lost 5; bases outside the gene matches: 7. The CDR3 runs 17 residues. In DNA, the CDR3 is TGCGCCAGCAGCTTGGACCTTAGCGGGAGGGGGAACAATGAGCAGTTCTTC. Its protein is CASSLDLSGRGNNEQFF.

This clone was detected only a few times. This chain joins TRBV3-1 (or the pseudogene TRBV3-2) and TRBJ1-2, with TRBD1 matching over 8 bases. Germline loops: CDR1 LGHDT, CDR2 YNNKEL (reference sequence). J was trimmed by 6 bases and V by 6 bases; bases with no gene match: 12. The CDR3 contains 15 residues. The CDR3 DNA sequence: TGTGCCAGCAGTCACAGGGGGTGGAAGTCGGATGGCTACACCTTC. Translated, it gives CASSHRGWKSDGYTF.

The chain carries TRBV3-1 (or the pseudogene TRBV3-2) and TRBJ2-7, with a tentative D call TRBD1 (5 bases). CDR1 is LGHDT and CDR2 is YNNKEL in the germline V gene (reference sequence). The CDR3 contains 16 residues. The V end was cut by 5 bases, the J end by 0 bases, with 17 bases between. CDR3 residues: CASSSRQMTCSYEQYF. Written as DNA, the CDR3 is TGTGCCAGCAGCTCCCGACAGATGACTTGCTCCTACGAGCAGTACTTC.

V is TRBV5-1 and J is TRBJ1-1; the D is unclear. The CDR3 sequence is 15 residues long. Trimming stripped 3 bases from V and 1 base from J, with 13 bases between. Germline V gives CDR1 SGHRS, CDR2 YFSETQ. The CDR3 loop is CASSSTRGKNTEAFF. DNA for the CDR3: TGCGCCAGCAGCTCCACCCGAGGGAAGAACACTGAAGCTTTCTTT.

The chain links TRBV10-3 to TRBJ1-2; D not resolved. CDR1 ENHRY and CDR2 SYGVKD come from the germline V gene. The CDR3 extends over 14 amino acids. V was trimmed by 3 bases and J by 0 bases, leaving 8 bases between them. The CDR3 region has the DNA TGTGCCATCAGTGACTCAGGAGCTAACTATGGCTACACCTTC. Its protein product is CAISDSGANYGYTF.